This T cell receptor beta chain was captured by sequencing in a study of PD-1 blockade in classical Hodgkin lymphoma (dated by TCRdb to about 2020). About the full investigation: Nivolumab dosing was 3 mg/kg intravenously every 2 weeks, continuing until either disease progression or unacceptable toxicity. A peripheral blood immune signature of response to PD-1 blockade in classical Hodgkin lymphoma was defined using TCR beta sequencing and CyTOF.

The Qiagen DNeasy kit was used to extract genomic DNA both from unsorted PBMCs and from the negatively selected CD4+ and CD8+ fractions. Amplification of TCR beta CDR3 regions was done by immunoSEQ multiplex PCR with primers that anneal to V and J segments. A synthetic immune receptor repertoire was used to minimize amplification bias, and any residual bias was removed computationally once sequencing was done. As for the authors' bioinformatics: Repertoire diversity was quantified as the Shannon entropy index using custom Python scripts. Unsorted, CD4+ and CD8+ repertoires were examined separately, except in combined analyses, for which CD4+ and CD8+ sequences were merged in silico. A clone was considered expanded if an increase in frequency of at least 2-fold after treatment relative to C1D1 was found, and a pseudocount of 0.5 was applied to clones undetected at baseline. Singleton clones were defined as clones with 0 or 1 copy at C1D1, and non-singleton clones were defined as clones with 2 or more copies. Clones expanded in unsorted samples were annotated as CD4+, CD8+ or unknown by matching protein sequences in sorted samples from the same patient. Diversity changes from C1D1 to C4D1 were tested in paired samples using Wilcoxon tests. TCRdb holds this immuneACCESS table with in-frame rearrangements only. Some clones are missing; in checked studies, unresolved V genes explain under half, and the rest has no known cause. V, J and clone size are taken as reported in that table, and D and trimming were inferred from the DNA itself. The sample data list 95,000 to 100,000 clones, and 85% to 90% of these were observed just once. The ten largest clones capture under 7.5% of the sample.

What this sample's time point label stands for: cycle 2 day 1 (C2D1) of nivolumab. All trial patients had relapsed after autologous stem cell transplantation, with cohorts A, B and C differing in prior brentuximab vedotin exposure. The trial cohort included 55 to 65 patients with relapsed/refractory classical Hodgkin lymphoma, and each patient had a best overall response of complete response, partial response or progressive disease. In the multi-cohort phase II CheckMate 205 trial, trial patients received single-agent nivolumab. An independent review committee assessed best overall response using the 2007 International Working Group response criteria. PBMCs from the trial were collected at three points: immediately before nivolumab initiation (C1D1), and during therapy at cycle 2 day 1 and cycle 4 day 1. Peripheral blood was collected in 8 mL Vacutainer Cell Preparation Tubes, from which PBMCs were isolated by centrifugation and then cryopreserved.

Overall study outcomes, separate from this receptor: Baseline diversity similar to that of newly diagnosed patients was observed in trial patients achieving complete response, whereas significantly lower diversity was observed in partial responders and progressors. Patients starting nivolumab less than 1 year after ASCT had lower diversity and were excluded from later analyses to avoid confounding by immune reconstitution. A significant rise by C4D1 was seen in CD4+ but not CD8+ TCR diversity (p=0.0027 vs p=0.16), with the rise being most apparent in complete responders (p=0.02). Newly diagnosed patients were reported to have lower baseline TCR diversity than healthy donors, and relapsed/refractory patients were reported to have lower baseline TCR diversity still. The study covered only a single clinical trial cohort, and the causes of the repertoire differences, possibly disease activity or prior therapy, were still not defined.

CDR1 is given as SGDLS and CDR2 as YYNGEE, both from the germline V gene. Cut back by 4 bases and 0 bases, the V and J ends lie 11 bases apart. Its CDR3 holds 15 amino acids, cysteine through phenylalanine. Only CDR3 DNA remains: 45 bases, in frame from the first base. As to this clone: This clone's antigen is unknown. Nothing much larger sits one base from this clone, and base qualities are not available.

This chain joins TRBV9 to TRBJ1-3, with no D gene named confidently. This receptor was identified in a human donor with classical Hodgkin lymphoma. This specimen consisted of peripheral blood mononuclear cells (PBMCs), obtained before the second cycle of nivolumab. The CDR3 sequence is CASSLLEISGNTIYF. At the DNA level, the sequence is TGTGCCAGCAGCCTGCTTGAGATCTCTGGAAACACCATATATTTT.